One sample yielded the 32 T cell receptor beta chains listed below, sequenced in a study of cytomegalovirus exposure and HLA in healthy donors. Primers: 60 Vbeta forward and 13 Jbeta reverse. The method was immunoSEQ multiplex PCR; TCRdb's version includes in-frame clones alone and lacks a portion of them. The sample includes 57,000 or so clones, around 72% seen only once; the top ten take approximately 50%. The sample consisted of PBMCs. The receptors were sampled from a man aged 50 to 59 in good health and CMV-seropositive.

The chain links TRBV7-2 to TRBJ1-3; D ambiguous. Trimming took off 0 bases at V and 0 bases at J, with 3 bases between the two ends. The length of the CDR3 is 14 residues. CDR1 is SGHTA, CDR2 FQGNSA, per germline. CDR3 in DNA: TGTGCCAGCAGCTTAGCTCGCTCTGGAAACACCATATATTTT. It specifies CASSLARSGNTIYF.

J is TRBJ2-1 and V is TRBV7-3; 9 bases fit TRBD2. V was clipped by 5 bases and J by 3 bases; unmatched bases: 8. This CDR3 is 16 amino acids long. Germline-derived CDR1 and CDR2 are SGHTA and FQGTGA. CDR3 DNA sequence: TGTGCCAGCAGCCAAAGAGCGGGGGGCCTCTACAATGAGCAGTTCTTC. This sequence encodes CASSQRAGGLYNEQFF. Full variable domain (missing parts from reference TRBV7-3 and TRBJ2-1): GAGVSQTPSNKVTEKGKYVELRCDPISGHTALYWYRQSLGQGPEFLIYFQGTGAADDSGLPNDRFFAVRPEGSVSTLKIQRTERGDSAVYLCASSQRAGGLYNEQFFGPGTRLTVL.

The J gene is TRBJ1-5, the V gene TRBV7-8, with D unclear. CDR3 length equals 15 residues. Germline V gene sequence: CDR1 SGHVS, CDR2 FQNEAQ. Trimming left V 1 base short and J 0 bases short, with 7 bases between. In nucleotides, the CDR3 is TGTGCCAGCAGCTTAGTTGCGCATAGCAATCAGCCCCAGCATTTT. Amino acids: CASSLVAHSNQPQHF.

V usage is TRBV27 and J usage is TRBJ2-5; TRBD1 agrees at 7 bases. CDR3 size: 14 residues. Germline values: CDR1 MNHEY, CDR2 SMNVEV (reference sequence). Germline trimming cut 6 bases from V and 2 bases from J; bases unmatched to any gene: 6. The CDR3 bases are TGTGCCAGCAGACGAGGACAGGTGCAAGAGACCCAGTACTTC. It translates to CASRRGQVQETQYF.

For this clone: The conserved phenylalanine or tryptophan normally closing the CDR3 is absent here, so this likely arose from a read error. This chain joins TRBV10-3 and TRBJ2-7; D is undetermined. CDR3 length equals 13 residues. Trimming stripped 2 bases from V and 4 bases from J, with 9 bases between. Per germline, CDR1 ENHRY and CDR2 SYGVKD. The CDR3 loop is CAISEGSNYEQYL. DNA for the CDR3: TGTGCCATCAGTGAGGGTAGCAATTACGAGCAGTACCTC.

In the case of this clone: The junction and the germline gene differ at one end; a read error may be behind it. V is TRBV19 and J is TRBJ2-7; weak D call: TRBD2 (7 bases). CDR3 length equals 15 residues. Germline assignment: CDR1 LNHDA and CDR2 SQIVND (reference sequence). CDR3 sequence: CASSILGHGDYGQYF. The CDR3 DNA is TGTGCCAGTAGTATTTTGGGACATGGGGACTACGGGCAGTACTTC.

This clone has at least ten counts. The rearrangement links TRBV6-6 to TRBJ1-5, with 7 bases matching TRBD1. Germline V gives CDR1 MNHNY, CDR2 SVGAGI (reference sequence). The ends lost 5 bases at V and 2 bases at J; junction bases unmatched: 6. The CDR3 length is 15 residues. Written as DNA, the CDR3 is TGTGCCAGCAGTCCGACAGGGAATGGCAATCAGCCCCAGCATTTT. Protein product: CASSPTGNGNQPQHF.

The rearrangement joins TRBV6-5 to TRBJ1-3, with D uncertain. The CDR3 runs to 16 residues. CDR1 is MNHEY, CDR2 SVGAGI, per germline. Trimming stripped 4 bases from V and 0 bases from J, with 13 bases between. The CDR3 region is CASSSKRGSSGNTIYF. CDR3 bases: TGTGCCAGCAGTTCGAAGCGGGGAAGCTCTGGAAACACCATATATTTT.

This chain uses TRBV5-1 with TRBJ1-3, with TRBD1 as a possible D gene (6 bases). The CDR3 runs to 16 residues. Germline-derived CDR1 and CDR2 are SGHRS and YFSETQ. Trimming stripped 0 bases from V and 2 bases from J, with 12 bases between. CDR3 bases: TGCGCCAGCAGCTTGGAGGGACATACAACTGGAAACACCATATATTTT. It is translated as CASSLEGHTTGNTIYF.

The rearrangement uses TRBV27 and TRBJ2-1, with 11 bases lining up with TRBD1. In germline, CDR1 is MNHEY, CDR2 SMNVEV (reference sequence). With V trimmed by 7 bases and J by 2 bases, 4 bases remained unmatched. This CDR3 spans 15 amino acids. Here the CDR3 reads CASTRDRGTYNEQFF. The CDR3 DNA reads as TGTGCCAGCACCCGGGACAGGGGGACCTACAATGAGCAGTTCTTC.

The J gene is TRBJ1-1, the V gene TRBV5-4; maybe TRBD1 (5 bases). Germline V gene data show CDR1 as SGHNT and CDR2 as YYREEE (reference sequence). The CDR3 consists of 14 residues. Trimming took 4 bases from V and 4 from J, leaving 14 bases between them. CDR3 loop: CASSIKARGTEAFF. CDR3 bases: TGTGCCAGCAGCATTAAGGCAAGGGGCACTGAAGCTTTCTTT.

This chain joins TRBV25-1 and TRBJ2-5; D ambiguous. Germline V CDR1 and CDR2: MGHDK, SYGVNS. V was trimmed by 4 bases and J by 1 base, leaving 10 bases between them. The CDR3 totals 14 residues. The CDR3 region is CASSGQPGQETQYF. CDR3 sequence (DNA): TGTGCCAGCAGTGGGCAGCCAGGCCAAGAGACCCAGTACTTC.

The CDR3 nucleotides are TGCGCCAGCAGCCAATCCGGGACAGGGGATTCACCCCTCCACTTT. It translates to CASSQSGTGDSPLHF. This chain joins TRBV4-1 and TRBJ1-6; 10 positions agree with TRBD1. The germline CDR1 and CDR2 sequences are MGHRA and YSYEKL. J lost 8 bases, V lost 2 bases, and 3 bases had no gene match. This CDR3 region has 15 residues.

The chain is built from TRBV10-1 and TRBJ2-7; TRBD2 matches at 7 bases. The germline CDR1 and CDR2 sequences are WNHNN and SYGVQD (reference sequence). The CDR3 is 13 residues long. The ends lost 4 bases at V and 5 bases at J; junction bases unmatched: 5. The chain's CDR3 is CASSGGLRDEQYF. The CDR3 bases are TGCGCCAGCAGTGGGGGACTACGGGACGAGCAGTACTTC.

This clone was recorded a few times. The rearrangement links TRBV10-2 to TRBJ2-1, with D perhaps matching TRBD2 (5 bases). The CDR3 has 13 residues. V shed 9 bases and J shed 2 bases, with 11 bases lying between them. Looked up from germline, CDR1 is WSHSY and CDR2 is SAAADI. The CDR3 sequence is CASGSGTYNEQFF. The CDR3 DNA reads as TGCGCCAGTGGGAGCGGTACCTACAATGAGCAGTTCTTC.

The chain uses TRBV2 and TRBJ2-1; 12 bases align to TRBD2. Germline CDR1 and CDR2: SNHLY and FYNNEI. This CDR3 contains 12 residues. Unmatched junction bases numbered 2, after V lost 8 bases and J lost 9 bases. CDR3 bases: TGTGCCAGCCGGACTAGCGGGACTGAGCAGTTCTTC. This gives the protein CASRTSGTEQFF.

A single count supports this clone. V and J are TRBV7-9 and TRBJ2-4; the match to TRBD1 covers 8 bases. V shed 3 bases, J shed 0 bases, and the junction held 1 base outside the gene matches. The CDR3 is 15 amino acids. CDR1 is SEHNR, CDR2 FQNEAQ, per germline (reference sequence). CDR3 loop: CASSFTGGAKNIQYF. The CDR3 DNA reads as TGTGCCAGCAGCTTTACAGGGGGAGCCAAAAACATTCAGTACTTC.

The chain uses TRBV11-2 and TRBJ1-1; D might be TRBD1 (6 bases). The CDR3 runs to 17 residues. V dropped 0 bases and J dropped 4 bases, with 18 bases sitting between them. CDR1 and CDR2 (germline): SGHAT, FQNNGV. CDR3 DNA sequence: TGTGCCAGCAGCTTAGATCCGGGACCCGGGGGGGCCACTGAAGCTTTCTTT. Encoded protein: CASSLDPGPGGATEAFF.

The chain carries TRBV19 and TRBJ2-2; TRBD1 aligns across 7 bases. The germline CDR1 and CDR2 sequences are LNHDA and SQIVND (reference sequence). The V gene end was trimmed by 5 bases and the J gene end by 1 base; junction bases not matched to a gene: 4. The CDR3 is 15 amino acids. CDR3 bases: TGTGCCAGTAGTCGACAGGGCGGGAACACCGGGGAGCTGTTTTTT. It is translated as CASSRQGGNTGELFF.

The gene calls are TRBV27 and TRBJ2-6, with a tentative D call TRBD1 (5 bases). The CDR3 sequence is 15 residues long. The V gene lost 5 bases and the J gene lost 3 bases, with 11 bases spanning the gap. Per the germline V gene, CDR1 is MNHEY and CDR2 is SMNVEV (reference sequence). CDR3 loop: CASSHRGNGANVLTF. In DNA form, the CDR3 reads TGTGCCAGCAGTCATAGGGGAAATGGGGCCAACGTCCTGACTTTC. Filled out from reference TRBV27 and TRBJ2-6, the complete variable domain reads EAQVTQNPRYLITVTGKKLTVTCSQNMNHEYMSWYRQDPGLGLRQIYYSMNVEVTDKGDVPEGYKVSRKEKRNFPLILESPSPNQTSLYFCASSHRGNGANVLTFGAGSRLTVL.

A word on this clone: With only one base between it and a far larger clone, this is likely a read error. The chain combines TRBV15 with TRBJ2-5; no clear D. With 6 bases removed from V and 5 bases from J, the gap between germline ends came to 19 bases. Germline CDR1 and CDR2: LNHNV and YYDKDF (reference sequence). The CDR3 length is 15 residues. CDR3 nucleotides: TGTGCCACCAGTTTACAGTGGGCGCCTGGGGAGACCCAGTACTTC. Its protein product is CATSLQWAPGETQYF.

The chain joins TRBV6-5 to TRBJ2-7, with 8 bases fitting TRBD2. This CDR3 has 14 amino acids. The germline V gene has CDR1 MNHEY and CDR2 SVGAGI. With V trimmed by 5 bases and J by 4 bases, 7 bases remained unmatched. Written as DNA, the CDR3 is TGTGCCAGCAGTATCCGGGGGGGCCGGTACGAGCAGTACTTC. Protein: CASSIRGGRYEQYF.

This clone was recorded a few times. V and J are TRBV30 and TRBJ1-4, with TRBD1 matching 7 bases. Looked up from germline, CDR1 is GTSNPN and CDR2 is SVGIG (reference sequence). Trimming removed 0 bases from V and 6 bases from J; junction bases left unmatched: 10. The CDR3 has 16 residues. CDR3 sequence (DNA): TGTGCCTGGAGTGTACCTTCTCCCGGGACAGATGAAAAACTGTTTTTT. Translated: CAWSVPSPGTDEKLFF.

The table lists this clone with a few counts. The rearrangement links TRBV25-1 to TRBJ1-1, with TRBD1 identical over 10 bases. Germline CDR1 MGHDK, CDR2 SYGVNS. This CDR3 spans 15 amino acids. Trimming took 7 bases from V and 6 from J; bases not matched to a gene: 11. CDR3 loop: CASKGQGRKLSEAFF. The CDR3 bases are TGTGCCAGCAAGGGACAGGGGCGGAAGCTCTCTGAAGCTTTCTTT.

V is TRBV7-9 and J is TRBJ2-3; 9 bases are shared with TRBD2. The CDR3 is 17 residues long. From germline, CDR1 is SEHNR and CDR2 FQNEAQ (reference sequence). Trimming removed 1 base from V and 3 bases from J; junction bases left unmatched: 8. This chain's CDR3 is CASSLVSTSGLTDTQYF. In nucleotides, the CDR3 is TGTGCCAGCAGCTTAGTATCAACTAGCGGGTTAACAGATACGCAGTATTTT.

Remarks on this clone: A read error may account for a junction end that differs from germline. J is TRBJ2-1 and V is TRBV29-1; 8 nucleotides match TRBD1. Per germline, CDR1 SQVTM and CDR2 ANQGSEA. The CDR3 spans 13 residues. The CDR3 loop is CSVPIRDRNEQLF. The CDR3 coding sequence is TGCAGCGTCCCAATTAGGGACAGGAATGAGCAGCTCTTC.

The chain carries TRBV4-3 and TRBJ2-2; 13 bases are shared with TRBD2. J was trimmed by 5 bases and V by 10 bases; bases with no gene match: 10. The CDR3 loop spans 16 amino acids. Per germline, CDR1 LGHNA and CDR2 YSLEER. CDR3 DNA: TGCGCCACCAATCCTACTAGCGGGAGGGCGACCGGGGAGCTGTTTTTT. Translation: CATNPTSGRATGELFF.

This chain connects TRBV5-4 to TRBJ1-3, with D unresolved. Germline loops: CDR1 SGHNT, CDR2 YYREEE (reference sequence). The CDR3 runs 13 residues. Trimming removed 5 bases from V and 0 bases from J, with 6 bases in between. CDR3 region: CASSSVSGNTIYF. Here the CDR3 DNA reads TGTGCCAGCAGTTCAGTCTCTGGAAACACCATATATTTT.

The J gene is TRBJ1-5, the V gene TRBV28; D is possibly TRBD1 (6 bases). CDR3 size: 16 residues. Germline V lookup: CDR1 MDHEN, CDR2 SYDVKM. With 5 bases removed from V and 0 bases from J, the gap between germline ends came to 14 bases. CDR3 nucleotide sequence: TGTGCCAGCAGTCCGGTGACAGGAGGTAGCAATCAGCCCCAGCATTTT. This sequence encodes CASSPVTGGSNQPQHF.

The rearrangement links TRBV6-5 to TRBJ1-2; possibly TRBD1 for D (5 bases). There are 13 residues in the CDR3. Trimming took off 5 bases at V and 2 bases at J, with 9 bases between the two ends. The germline V gene has CDR1 MNHEY and CDR2 SVGAGI. The chain's CDR3 is CASSPGGNYGYTF. As DNA, the CDR3 is TGTGCCAGCAGTCCTGGGGGGAACTATGGCTACACCTTC.

The chain joins TRBV27 to TRBJ2-1; no definite D call. Germline CDR1 is MNHEY and CDR2 is SMNVEV (reference sequence). V was cut by 3 bases and J by 8 bases, with 11 bases left in between. CDR3 length: 13 amino acids. This CDR3 reads CASSFPPPDEQFF. Written as DNA, the CDR3 is TGTGCCAGCAGTTTCCCACCCCCGGATGAGCAGTTCTTC.

The chain links TRBV7-2 to TRBJ2-6; D possibly corresponds to TRBD2 (5 bases). Germline V gives CDR1 SGHTA, CDR2 FQGNSA. Trimming removed 0 bases at V and 8 bases at J, with 11 bases between. The CDR3 has 15 residues. In DNA, the CDR3 is TGTGCCAGCAGCTTAGCTGGTGGGGAGACCAACGTCCTGACTTTC. Translation: CASSLAGGETNVLTF.